These 13 T cell receptor beta chains share one sample of origin, sequenced in a study of blood T cell repertoires in COVID-19. Assay: immunoSEQ multiplex PCR; the TCRdb copy retains only in-frame clones and omits some. The top ten hold less than 3% of the sample, which has about 280,000 clones, approximately 90% seen once. The sequencing input was peripheral blood. The receptors shown here come from a woman under 40 with active or convalescent COVID-19.

The chain recombines TRBV7-8 with TRBJ2-7; a weak D match, TRBD2 (6 bases). This CDR3 contains 16 residues. Trimming pared 1 base from V and 1 base from J, leaving 14 bases between. Germline V gene lookup returns CDR1 SGHVS and CDR2 FQNEAQ. As DNA, the CDR3 is TGTGCCAGCAGCTTAGATCTCCTAGCGCTTTCCTACGAGCAGTACTTC. It codes for CASSLDLLALSYEQYF.

This chain uses TRBV19 with TRBJ1-4; D is possibly TRBD1 (5 bases). The CDR3 loop spans 17 amino acids. Germline assignment: CDR1 LNHDA and CDR2 SQIVND (reference sequence). V was pared by 3 bases and J by 5 bases, with 19 bases between. The CDR3 DNA reads as TGTGCCAGTAGTATCGGTTTGGGGTACCGGGGGAATGAAAAACTGTTTTTT. Translation: CASSIGLGYRGNEKLFF.

The V and J genes are TRBV19 and TRBJ1-5; D possibly corresponds to TRBD1 (6 bases). Germline CDR1 reads LNHDA; CDR2 reads SQIVND (reference sequence). The CDR3 contains 16 residues. V gave up 4 bases and J gave up 3 bases, with 16 bases separating them. Written as DNA, the CDR3 is TGTGCCAGTAGTAGCCGCAGGGGTTTTGTCAATCAGCCCCAGCATTTT. It specifies CASSSRRGFVNQPQHF.

Comment on this clone: The sample has other DNA sequences that encode this CDR3 too. This chain links TRBV7-3 with TRBJ2-1; 7 bases agree with TRBD1. Germline CDR1 and CDR2: SGHTA and FQGTGA. The CDR3 length is 13 residues. Unmatched junction bases numbered 2, after V lost 3 bases and J lost 6 bases. The CDR3 DNA reads as TGTGCCAGCAGCTTGACAGGGCCCAATGAGCAGTTCTTC. Translation: CASSLTGPNEQFF.

This chain links TRBV29-1 with TRBJ1-1, with D possibly matching TRBD1 (5 bases). The length of the CDR3 is 16 residues. Germline V gene data show CDR1 as SQVTM and CDR2 as ANQGSEA. V dropped 4 bases and J dropped 5 bases, with 23 bases sitting between them. The chain's CDR3 is CSVGWGAAVGGTEAFF. In nucleotides, the CDR3 is TGCAGCGTTGGGTGGGGCGCTGCGGTTGGGGGGACTGAAGCTTTCTTT.

This rearrangement joins TRBV4-1 to TRBJ2-1; 14 nucleotides line up with TRBD2. V dropped 1 base and J dropped 8; count of bases not matched to a gene: 4. Germline V gene lookup returns CDR1 MGHRA and CDR2 YSYEKL. The CDR3 has 16 amino acids. The DNA of the CDR3 is TGCGCCAGCAGCCAAGCGACTAGCGGGGGGGTTGATGAGCAGTTCTTC. It codes for CASSQATSGGVDEQFF.

The chain recombines TRBV5-4 with TRBJ1-2, with TRBD1 matching over 7 bases. Germline V gene lookup returns CDR1 SGHNT and CDR2 YYREEE (reference sequence). CDR3 length: 15 residues. Trimming removed 0 bases from V and 3 bases from J; junction bases left unmatched: 5. The DNA for the CDR3 is TGTGCCAGCAGCTTGGGTTCAGGGGGAGACTATGGCTACACCTTC. This encodes CASSLGSGGDYGYTF.

The chain combines TRBV4-3 with TRBJ1-2; perhaps TRBD1 as D (5 bases). The V end was cut by 4 bases, the J end by 5 bases, with 14 bases between. CDR1 is LGHNA, CDR2 YSLEER, per germline. The CDR3 extends over 14 amino acids. The CDR3 loop reads CASSRGTAPYGYTF. The CDR3 nucleotides are TGCGCCAGCAGCCGCGGGACGGCTCCTTATGGCTACACCTTC.

This chain links TRBV3-1 (or the pseudogene TRBV3-2) with TRBJ1-1; 7 bases align to TRBD1. Losses at the gene ends were 4 bases for V and 2 bases for J; bases not matched to a gene: 10. Germline V gene data show CDR1 as LGHDT and CDR2 as YNNKEL (reference sequence). The CDR3 contains 16 residues. Written as DNA, the CDR3 is TGTGCCAGCAGCCCTCACAGGGGTTGGAGAAACACTGAAGCTTTCTTT. It specifies CASSPHRGWRNTEAFF.

The chain carries TRBV30 and TRBJ1-6; D not resolved. The CDR3 contains 14 residues. The germline V and J ends were trimmed by 0 bases and 3 bases, with 6 bases remaining between them. Germline V CDR1 and CDR2: GTSNPN, SVGIG (reference sequence). CDR3: CAWSVSGYNSPLHF. DNA of the CDR3: TGTGCCTGGAGTGTATCGGGCTATAATTCACCCCTCCACTTT.

The chain links TRBV19 to TRBJ2-7; maybe TRBD2 (6 bases). The V gene lost 6 bases and the J gene lost 4 bases, with 13 bases spanning the gap. This CDR3 contains 13 residues. Germline CDR1 LNHDA, CDR2 SQIVND (reference sequence). The CDR3 sequence: CASRLGGAYEQYF. For the CDR3, the DNA is TGTGCCAGTAGGCTCGGAGGGGCTTACGAGCAGTACTTC.

This chain connects TRBV15 to TRBJ2-7; 8 nucleotides agree with TRBD1. V lost 1 base and J lost 5; bases outside the gene matches: 7. The CDR3 covers 15 residues. CDR1 LNHNV and CDR2 YYDKDF come from the germline V gene (reference sequence). DNA of the CDR3: TGTGCCACCAGCAGAGCCCTGGACAGGGTAGACGAGCAGTACTTC. It codes for CATSRALDRVDEQYF.

This clone showed up just once. The chain employs TRBV19 and TRBJ1-6; 10 bases are shared with TRBD1. Germline CDR1 reads LNHDA; CDR2 reads SQIVND (reference sequence). With V trimmed by 6 bases and J by 8 bases, 4 bases remained unmatched. The CDR3 contains 14 residues. CDR3 sequence reads: CASSDRGPDSPLHF. The CDR3 bases are TGTGCCAGTAGCGACAGGGGGCCGGATTCACCCCTCCACTTT.